A single T cell receptor (beta chain) is shown here with its context. Its antigen remains unidentified. The source of the sample is a study of T cell responses to AZD1222 COVID-19 vaccine. Trimming took 2 bases from V and 6 from J, leaving 3 bases between them. CDR3 length: 11 amino acids. CDR1 KGHSH and CDR2 LQKENI come from the germline V gene. Assay: immunoSEQ multiplex PCR; the TCRdb copy retains only in-frame clones and omits some. The data hold 120,000 or so clones, with about 92% observed a single time. Findings and limits, study-wide: Repertoire collection took place solely once the T cell response had peaked.

The chain links TRBV18 to TRBJ2-3; the D is unclear. The sample consisted of peripheral blood, taken 28 days after the second AZD1222 dose. The TCR was taken from an adult who received the AZD1222 COVID-19 vaccine. This CDR3 is CASSPGDTQYF. CDR3 sequence (DNA): TGTGCCAGCTCACCAGGGGATACGCAGTATTTT.